Below, 17 T cell receptor beta chains from the same sample are listed, as sequenced in a study of shared clonotypes between healthy human individuals. The data were produced by immunoSEQ multiplex PCR, yet TCRdb's version contains in-frame clones alone and is incomplete. The table has some 2,000,000 clones, around 95% seen once; the top ten hold around 0.13%. The sample was naive CD4+ T cells sorted from blood. Subset noted: CD45RA+ positively selected. The receptors stem from a man in his late teens or twenties in good health.

The rearrangement joins TRBV2 to TRBJ1-1, with D tentatively TRBD1 (5 bases). The CDR3 contains 13 residues. V shed 6 bases and J shed 4 bases, with 12 bases lying between them. Germline lookup yields CDR1 SNHLY and CDR2 FYNNEI. CDR3 amino acids: CASSFRQSTEAFF. In nucleotides, the CDR3 is TGTGCCAGCAGCTTTCGACAGAGCACTGAAGCTTTCTTT.

V usage is TRBV4-1 and J usage is TRBJ2-7; D is perhaps TRBD2 (5 bases). V lost 4 bases to trimming and J lost 5 bases, with 18 bases between them. Germline V gene lookup returns CDR1 MGHRA and CDR2 YSYEKL. This CDR3 region has 15 residues. The CDR3 coding sequence is TGCGCCAGCAGCCTAGCCGGGAAAGGATTCCACGAGCAGTACTTC. It specifies CASSLAGKGFHEQYF.

The chain recombines TRBV7-8 with TRBJ1-1, with a tentative D call TRBD1 (5 bases). CDR1 is SGHVS, CDR2 FQNEAQ, per germline. Trimming cost V 1 base and J 7 bases, with 13 bases left between them. The CDR3 covers 14 residues. Here the CDR3 reads CASSLGAWGDEAFF. The CDR3 region has the DNA TGTGCCAGCAGCTTAGGGGCCTGGGGGGATGAAGCTTTCTTT.

The chain joins TRBV25-1 to TRBJ1-1; D unclear. There are 13 residues in the CDR3. CDR1 is MGHDK, CDR2 SYGVNS, per germline. V lost 8 bases and J 3 bases, leaving 13 bases between the germline ends. CDR3 in amino acids: CASHPRIDTEAFF. The CDR3 nucleotides are TGTGCCAGCCATCCCCGGATAGACACTGAAGCTTTCTTT. Filled out from reference TRBV25-1 and TRBJ1-1, the complete variable domain reads EADIYQTPRYLVIGTGKKITLECSQTMGHDKMYWYQQDPGMELHLIHYSYGVNSTEKGDLSSESTVSRIRTEHFPLTLESARPSHTSQYLCASHPRIDTEAFFGQGTRLTVV.

The V gene is TRBV27, the J gene TRBJ1-3; tentatively, D is TRBD1 (5 bases). CDR1 MNHEY and CDR2 SMNVEV come from the germline V gene (reference sequence). Trimming pared 8 bases from V and 0 bases from J, leaving 8 bases between. The CDR3 extends over 13 amino acids. CDR3 bases: TGTGCCAGCGGGGCGAGCTCTGGAAACACCATATATTTT. Amino acid sequence: CASGASSGNTIYF.

This chain joins TRBV29-1 and TRBJ2-7; 7 positions match TRBD1. This CDR3 contains 11 residues. The V gene end was trimmed by 4 bases and the J gene end by 4 bases; junction bases not matched to a gene: 1. Germline CDR1 SQVTM, CDR2 ANQGSEA. The CDR3 DNA reads TGCAGCGTTGGGGACAGATACGAGCAGTACTTC. Translation gives CSVGDRYEQYF.

This clone appeared a single time. V and J are TRBV7-9 and TRBJ1-4; no reliable D call. The CDR3 runs 15 residues. Looked up from germline, CDR1 is SEHNR and CDR2 is FQNEAQ (reference sequence). V lost 5 bases to trimming and J lost 0 bases, with 10 bases between them. CDR3 DNA: TGTGCCAGCAGCCGGGAGGGTGCAACTAATGAAAAACTGTTTTTT. It is translated as CASSREGATNEKLFF.

This chain's CDR3 is CASSSRGGTGELFF. The DNA for the CDR3 is TGTGCCAGCAGTTCAAGAGGAGGCACCGGGGAGCTGTTTTTT. This chain joins TRBV2 and TRBJ2-2; weak D call: TRBD2 (5 bases). This CDR3 spans 14 amino acids. V was cut by 5 bases and J by 4 bases, with 11 bases left in between. Germline lookup yields CDR1 SNHLY and CDR2 FYNNEI. The full variable domain, with the rest looked up from reference TRBV2 and TRBJ2-2, is EPEVTQTPSHQVTQMGQEVILRCVPISNHLYFYWYRQILGQKVEFLVSFYNNEISEKSEIFDDQFSVERPDGSNFTLKIRSTKLEDSAMYFCASSSRGGTGELFFGEGSRLTVL.

The gene calls are TRBV2 and TRBJ1-1; 9 bases fit TRBD1. Per germline, CDR1 SNHLY and CDR2 FYNNEI. There are 15 residues in the CDR3. Trimming removed 3 bases from V and 0 bases from J; junction bases left unmatched: 2. As DNA, the CDR3 is TGTGCCAGCAGTGAGGGGACAGGGATGAACACTGAAGCTTTCTTT. It translates to CASSEGTGMNTEAFF.

CDR3 region: CSVEDGRGMNTEAFF. The CDR3 DNA sequence: TGCAGCGTTGAAGATGGGAGGGGAATGAACACTGAAGCTTTCTTT. This sequence joins TRBV29-1 and TRBJ1-1; tentatively, D is TRBD1 (5 bases). CDR1 and CDR2 (germline): SQVTM, ANQGSEA. Trimming cost V 0 bases and J 0 bases, with 11 bases left between them. This CDR3 region has 15 residues. Drawing the rest from reference TRBV29-1 and TRBJ1-1, the complete variable domain is SAVISQKPSRDICQRGTSLTIQCQVDSQVTMMFWYRQQPGQSLTLIATANQGSEATYESGFVIDKFPISRPNLTFSTLTVSNMSPEDSSIYLCSVEDGRGMNTEAFFGQGTRLTVV.

CDR3 sequence: CASSFLAGGPARDTQYF. The CDR3 DNA reads as TGTGCCAGCAGTTTTTTAGCGGGGGGTCCCGCCCGGGATACGCAGTATTTT. V is TRBV27 and J is TRBJ2-3; the match to TRBD2 covers 10 bases. V lost 3 bases and J lost 6; bases outside the gene matches: 12. The CDR3 is 17 residues long. Germline-derived CDR1 and CDR2 are MNHEY and SMNVEV (reference sequence).

This chain joins TRBV7-6 and TRBJ2-5; 7 bases are a match to TRBD1. The junction had 5 bases not matched to a gene; V was cut back by 5 bases and J by 2 bases. The CDR3 spans 14 residues. CDR1 is SGHVS and CDR2 is FNYEAQ in the germline V gene. The CDR3 region is CASSAGTEQETQYF. CDR3 bases: TGTGCCAGCAGCGCCGGGACAGAACAAGAGACCCAGTACTTC.

A note on this clone: The identical CDR3 is also encoded by other nucleotide sequences in the sample. The chain is built from TRBV30 and TRBJ1-3, with D tentatively TRBD1 (6 bases). Germline V gene data show CDR1 as GTSNPN and CDR2 as SVGIG (reference sequence). V was pared by 0 bases and J by 2 bases, with 8 bases between. CDR3 length: 14 residues. CDR3 coding DNA: TGTGCCTGGAGTGTCGGGACAACTGGAAACACCATATATTTT. Translated, it gives CAWSVGTTGNTIYF.

The chain has TRBV7-2 and TRBJ2-7; D remains unclear. V lost 3 bases and J 10 bases, leaving 13 bases between the germline ends. Germline V gene lookup returns CDR1 SGHTA and CDR2 FQGNSA. The CDR3 covers 12 residues. CDR3 coding DNA: TGTGCCAGCAGCTTCTCGGACCCAGTACAGTACTTC. Amino acids: CASSFSDPVQYF.

The chain uses TRBV18 and TRBJ2-5; 8 nucleotides match TRBD1. Germline loops: CDR1 KGHSH, CDR2 LQKENI. The CDR3 is made up of 17 amino acids. The trim removed 1 base at V and 1 base at J, leaving 8 bases unmatched. The DNA of the CDR3 is TGTGCCAGCTCACCACTTGCGCACAGGGGGTCCCAAGAGACCCAGTACTTC. Amino acids: CASSPLAHRGSQETQYF.

This CDR3 is CASSDGSGGQPQHF. CDR3 coding DNA: TGTGCCAGTAGTGATGGGTCAGGAGGTCAGCCCCAGCATTTT. This chain connects TRBV19 to TRBJ1-5; no definite D call. Trimming took 5 bases from V and 6 from J, leaving 14 bases between them. CDR1 is LNHDA, CDR2 SQIVND, per germline (reference sequence). This CDR3 is 14 amino acids long.

This clone has more than one count but fewer than ten. The rearrangement uses TRBV6-1 and TRBJ2-2; D not resolved. Trimming stripped 4 bases from V and 1 base from J, with 7 bases between. The CDR3 is 14 amino acids. Per the germline V gene, CDR1 is MNHNS and CDR2 is SASEGT. The CDR3 nucleotides are TGTGCCAGCAGTGCTGAACGGAACACCGGGGAGCTGTTTTTT. It specifies CASSAERNTGELFF.